Only a few counts were recorded for the clone carrying this TCR beta chain. Its antigen is as yet unknown. MiXCR was run by TCRdb on the reads, yielding one entry per CDR3 protein. The table lists about 830,000 distinct CDR3 sequences, about 30% of them singletons. This sample stems from a study of T cell repertoires in cytomegalovirus infection. The source material was cultured CD8+ T cells from PBMCs, sampled from culture after CMV antigen stimulation. The receptor's source is a human donor in good health (CMV status not recorded). Some clones in this sample may be carry-over from other donors' samples.

As DNA, the CDR3 is TGTGCCAGCAGCTCGAGTGGAAGCGGGCCGAGTCTAGCCAAAAACATTCAGTACTTC. This gives the protein CASSSSGSGPSLAKNIQYF. The rearrangement joins TRBV12-3 or TRBV12-4 to TRBJ2-4, with D tentatively TRBD2 (6 bases). CDR3 length equals 19 residues. V lost 6 bases, J lost 0 bases, and 24 bases lay in between.